The source of this TCR beta chain is a study of blood T cells in healthy people across ages. Primed by a sample-barcoded 5' primer and a J-beta primer mix, a second PCR proceeded for roughly 6 to 12 cycles. TCRdb re-called the 5' RACE reads through MiXCR, storing one row per CDR3 protein. This sample has roughly 1 million distinct CDR3 sequences, with almost 25% found just once. The CDR3 has 16 amino acids. CDR1 is LGHNA, CDR2 YSLEER, per germline. V lost 0 bases and J lost 3, with 15 bases in between. All donors came from Russia, were Caucasian and healthy, and spanned ages roughly 6 to 100. These data were also filed under a second study, of T cells of mothers and their children. As that report states: Donation was provided by three healthy Caucasian mothers along with their six children. When mothers and children were related, their normalized repertoire overlap, which was always slightly higher, did not differ significantly from that of unrelated pairs.

The sequence derives from a girl between 2 and 10 years old in good health. The sequenced sample consisted of blood. The genes are TRBV4-3 and TRBJ2-7; D is possibly TRBD1 (6 bases). The chain's CDR3 is CASSQDRFGQNYEQYF. Here the CDR3 DNA reads TGCGCCAGCAGCCAAGATCGTTTTGGACAGAACTACGAGCAGTACTTC.